One and the same sample provided the 4 T cell receptor beta chains below, sequenced in a study of Graves' ophthalmopathy and Graves' hyperthyroidism. For repertoire sequencing, the TCR beta CDR3 regions were amplified from RNA transcripts. Second-round multiplex PCR came after a first-round RT-PCR that employed HTBI primers. TCRdb reanalysed the multiplex PCR reads using MiXCR and keeps one entry per CDR3 protein. This sample yields roughly 400,000 distinct CDR3 sequences, of which about 18% are seen a single time; 1.6% belongs to the top ten. The specimen was peripheral blood. The receptors shown here come from a woman aged 18-35 years with Graves' ophthalmopathy.

V and J are TRBV20-1 and TRBJ1-5, with D maybe TRBD1 (5 bases). The CDR3 totals 13 residues. The V and J ends lost 6 bases and 1 base respectively, with 10 bases between them. CDR1 and CDR2 (germline): DFQATT, SNEGSKA (reference sequence). The CDR3: CSANGDSNQPQHF. The CDR3 nucleotides read TGCAGTGCCAATGGGGACAGCAATCAGCCCCAGCATTTT.

This clonotype appeared many times. This rearrangement joins TRBV7-3 to TRBJ2-5; unclear D gene. CDR1 SGHTA and CDR2 FQGTGA come from the germline V gene. CDR3 size: 14 residues. Trimming took off 1 base at V and 2 bases at J, with 8 bases between the two ends. The CDR3 protein is CASSLKGFQETQYF. In DNA form, the CDR3 reads TGTGCCAGCAGCTTAAAGGGTTTTCAAGAGACCCAGTACTTC.

The V and J genes are TRBV5-5 and TRBJ2-5; no firm D call. Germline V gene data show CDR1 as SGHKS and CDR2 as YYEKEE (reference sequence). The CDR3 has 10 residues. V gave up 4 bases and J gave up 10 bases, with 8 bases separating them. The CDR3, as DNA: TGTGCCAGCAGCGGCGTTAACCAGTACTTC. It encodes CASSGVNQYF.

V is TRBV6-2 or TRBV6-3 and J is TRBJ2-2; D is possibly TRBD2 (6 bases). CDR1 is MNHEY and CDR2 is SVGEGT in the germline V gene. CDR3 length: 14 amino acids. V lost 8 bases, J lost 6 bases, and 16 bases lay in between. CDR3 coding DNA: TGTGCCAGCTCTACCGGGGGATCGGCCGGGGAGCTGTTTTTT. Translated, it gives CASSTGGSAGELFF.